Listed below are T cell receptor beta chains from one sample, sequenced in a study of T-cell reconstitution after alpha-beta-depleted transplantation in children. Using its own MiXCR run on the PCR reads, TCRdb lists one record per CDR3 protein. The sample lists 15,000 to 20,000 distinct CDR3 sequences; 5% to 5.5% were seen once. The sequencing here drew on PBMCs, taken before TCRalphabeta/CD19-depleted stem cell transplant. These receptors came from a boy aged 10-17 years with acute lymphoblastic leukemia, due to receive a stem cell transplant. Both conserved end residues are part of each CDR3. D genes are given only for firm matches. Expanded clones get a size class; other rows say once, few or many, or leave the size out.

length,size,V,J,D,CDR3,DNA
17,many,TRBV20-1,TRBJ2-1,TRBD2,CSAPTSGGTSSYNEQFF,TGCAGTGCCCCGACTAGCGGGGGGACGAGCTCCTACAATGAGCAGTTCTTC
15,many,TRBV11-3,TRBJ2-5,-,CASSLGGLYQETQYF,TGTGCCAGCAGCTTAGGGGGATTATACCAAGAGACCCAGTACTTC
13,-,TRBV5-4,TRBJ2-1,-,CASSGDIYNEQFF,TGTGCCAGCAGCGGGGACATCTACAATGAGCAGTTCTTC
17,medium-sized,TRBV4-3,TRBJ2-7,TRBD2,CASSQGLAGAYPTEQYF,TGCGCCAGCAGCCAAGGGCTAGCGGGGGCCTACCCTACCGAGCAGTACTTC
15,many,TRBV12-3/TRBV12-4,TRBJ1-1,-,CASTPDGYLNTEAFF,TGTGCCAGCACCCCGGACGGATATTTGAACACTGAAGCTTTCTTT
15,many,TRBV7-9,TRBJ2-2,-,CASSPGRQYTGELFF,TGTGCCAGCAGCCCCGGGCGACAGTACACCGGGGAGCTGTTTTTT
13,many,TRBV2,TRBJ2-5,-,CASSVTRSETQYF,TGTGCCAGCAGTGTGACTAGATCAGAGACCCAGTACTTC
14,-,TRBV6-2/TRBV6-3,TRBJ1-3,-,CASKNDESGNTIYF,TGTGCCAGCAAAAATGATGAGTCTGGAAACACCATATATTTT
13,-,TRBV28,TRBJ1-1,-,CASSIRENTEAFF,TGTGCCAGCAGTATTAGGGAGAACACTGAAGCTTTCTTT
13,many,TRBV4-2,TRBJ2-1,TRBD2,CASLSGRTGEQFF,TGTGCCAGCTTAAGCGGGAGGACTGGGGAGCAGTTCTTC
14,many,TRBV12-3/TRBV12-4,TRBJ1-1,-,CASSLQQRNTEAFF,TGTGCCAGCAGTTTACAACAGCGTAACACTGAAGCTTTCTTT
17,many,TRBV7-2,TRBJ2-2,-,CASSQLIISVNTGELFF,TGTGCCAGCAGCCAGCTTATAATCTCGGTGAACACCGGGGAGCTGTTTTTT
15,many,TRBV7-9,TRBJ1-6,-,CASSTNQRLNSPLHF,TGTGCCAGCAGCACCAACCAGCGCCTTAATTCACCCCTCCACTTT
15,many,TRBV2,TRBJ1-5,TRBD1,CASRPDRGGNQPQHF,TGTGCCAGCAGGCCAGACAGGGGTGGGAATCAGCCCCAGCATTTT
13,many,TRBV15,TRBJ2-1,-,CATSRARRREQFF,TGTGCCACCAGCAGAGCTAGGCGCAGGGAGCAGTTCTTC
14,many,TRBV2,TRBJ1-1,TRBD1,CASQRQGASTEAFF,TGTGCCAGCCAAAGACAGGGGGCAAGTACTGAAGCTTTCTTT
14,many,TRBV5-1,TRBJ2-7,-,CASSLGGSTYEQYF,TGCGCCAGCAGCTTAGGGGGATCGACCTACGAGCAGTACTTC
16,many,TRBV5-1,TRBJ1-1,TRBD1,CASSLAAGGLNTEAFF,TGCGCCAGCAGCTTGGCGGCAGGGGGCCTTAACACTGAAGCTTTCTTT
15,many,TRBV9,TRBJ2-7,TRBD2,CASSVELAGIHEQYF,TGTGCCAGCAGCGTAGAACTAGCGGGGATCCACGAGCAGTACTTC
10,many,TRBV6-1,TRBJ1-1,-,CASGNTEAFF,TGTGCCAGCGGTAACACTGAAGCTTTCTTT
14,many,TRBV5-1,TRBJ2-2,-,CASSQAPNTGELFF,TGCGCCAGCAGTCAAGCCCCGAACACCGGGGAGCTGTTTTTT
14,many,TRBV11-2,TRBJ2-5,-,CASSLGGVQETQYF,TGTGCCAGCAGCTTAGGAGGGGTACAAGAGACCCAGTACTTC
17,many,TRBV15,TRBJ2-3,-,CATSRDLPTFSTDTQYF,TGTGCCACCAGCAGAGATCTACCAACCTTTAGCACAGATACGCAGTATTTT
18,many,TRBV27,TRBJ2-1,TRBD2,CASSLGLAGDIQYNEQFF,TGTGCCAGCAGTTTAGGCTTAGCGGGCGACATCCAGTACAATGAGCAGTTCTTC